The 13 T cell receptor beta chains given below trace back to one sample, sequenced in a study of shared clonotypes between healthy human individuals (dated by TCRdb to the early 2020s). The protocol used for the library was the immunoSEQ multiplex PCR assay. TCRdb retrieved this table from immuneACCESS and kept in-frame rearrangements only. Not all clones are present; in checked studies, unresolved V genes account for under half, and no reason is known for the remainder. This sample comprises about 2.4 million clones, 93% of them detected only once. 0.36% of the sample is in the top ten clones. The sample comprised naive CD4+ T cells from PBMCs. The sample's cell subset or site label, decoded: CD45RA+ positively selected. The receptors derive from a man aged 18 to 29 in good health. Some clones in this sample may be carry-over from other donors' samples.

V gene TRBV2 combines with J gene TRBJ2-2; 7 bases align to TRBD1. After removal of 7 bases from V and 4 bases from J, the junction contained 3 bases not matched to a gene. CDR1 and CDR2 (germline): SNHLY, FYNNEI. CDR3 length equals 13 residues. CDR3 nucleotide sequence: TGTGCCAGCATGGGACAGCCCACCGGGGAGCTGTTTTTT. Protein sequence: CASMGQPTGELFF.

J is TRBJ1-5 and V is TRBV30, with 7 bases that match TRBD1. CDR3 length: 14 residues. Germline assignment: CDR1 GTSNPN and CDR2 SVGIG (reference sequence). Trimming at V came to 2 bases and at J to 3 bases, leaving 4 bases not matched to a gene. The CDR3 DNA reads as TGTGCCTGGAGTCCGGGACAGCTCAATCAGCCCCAGCATTTT. As protein: CAWSPGQLNQPQHF. Combining the CDR3 with reference TRBV30 and TRBJ1-5 gives the whole variable domain SQTIHQWPATLVQPVGSPLSLECTVEGTSNPNLYWYRQAAGRGLQLLFYSVGIGQISSEVPQNLSASRPQDRQFILSSKKLLLSDSGFYLCAWSPGQLNQPQHFGDGTRLSIL.

The chain uses TRBV28 and TRBJ2-5, with 13 bases identical to TRBD2. J gave up 1 base and V 5 bases, and 4 bases lay outside the gene matches. The CDR3 runs 16 residues. The germline gives CDR1 MDHEN, CDR2 SYDVKM. As DNA, the CDR3 is TGTGCCAGCAGTATCGGGACTAGCGGGATCCAAGAGACCCAGTACTTC. Amino acids: CASSIGTSGIQETQYF.

A note on this clone: Distinct nucleotide sequences in the sample also encode this CDR3. The chain's CDR3 is CASSHLKGLDVLETQYF. The DNA of the CDR3 is TGCGCCAGCAGCCACCTTAAAGGACTAGATGTACTAGAGACCCAGTACTTC. The gene calls are TRBV4-1 and TRBJ2-5, with TRBD2 identical over 7 bases. CDR3 length equals 17 residues. With 3 bases clipped from V and 4 bases from J, the junction kept 14 bases outside the gene matches. The germline V gene has CDR1 MGHRA and CDR2 YSYEKL.

Turning to this clone: Other DNA sequences within the sample encode an identical CDR3. The chain is built from TRBV19 and TRBJ1-5; TRBD1 agrees at 9 bases. With 5 bases clipped from V and 2 bases from J, the junction kept 1 base outside the gene matches. The germline V gene has CDR1 LNHDA and CDR2 SQIVND (reference sequence). The CDR3 sequence is 14 residues long. The CDR3 DNA reads TGTGCCAGTAGTGGGACAGGGCGCAATCAGCCCCAGCATTTT. Protein sequence: CASSGTGRNQPQHF.

The rearrangement uses TRBV11-2 and TRBJ1-3; D gene ambiguous. V was pared by 5 bases and J by 8 bases, with 10 bases between. The CDR3 is made up of 12 amino acids. Per germline, CDR1 SGHAT and CDR2 FQNNGV. CDR3 region: CASSLLRDTIYF. CDR3 sequence (DNA): TGTGCCAGCAGCCTCCTTCGGGACACCATATATTTT.

The count of this clone is one. V usage is TRBV28 and J usage is TRBJ2-1; no clear D. V was trimmed by 7 bases and J by 9 bases, leaving 10 bases between them. This CDR3 is built from 11 residues. CDR1 MDHEN and CDR2 SYDVKM come from the germline V gene. The CDR3 DNA reads TGTGCCAGCAACAGTGTAGGTGAGCAGTTCTTC. This encodes CASNSVGEQFF.

This clone was found a few times. The same CDR3 also results from other DNA sequences found in this sample. This chain uses TRBV18 with TRBJ1-1; D call uncertain. This CDR3 has 14 amino acids. Per germline, CDR1 KGHSH and CDR2 LQKENI. V was shortened by 3 bases and J by 0 bases, with 8 bases between the two germline ends. In DNA, the CDR3 is TGTGCCAGCTCACCGGGCACTTTGAACACTGAAGCTTTCTTT. Translation: CASSPGTLNTEAFF.

V usage is TRBV5-1 and J usage is TRBJ2-1, with 12 bases fitting TRBD2. The ends lost 0 bases at V and 6 bases at J; junction bases unmatched: 10. CDR1 is SGHRS, CDR2 YFSETQ, per germline. This CDR3 contains 18 residues. CDR3 amino acids: CASSLDPSGRAGGNEQFF. The CDR3 bases are TGCGCCAGCAGCTTGGATCCTAGCGGGAGGGCCGGAGGCAATGAGCAGTTCTTC.

The chain employs TRBV5-1 and TRBJ2-1, with TRBD2 matching over 7 bases. The CDR3 extends over 15 amino acids. V gave up 4 bases and J gave up 1 base; unmatched junction bases: 5. Per germline, CDR1 SGHRS and CDR2 YFSETQ. The CDR3 region is CASSIEAGSYNEQFF. DNA of the CDR3: TGCGCCAGCAGCATAGAAGCGGGGTCCTACAATGAGCAGTTCTTC. The variable domain in full, with the rest retrieved from reference TRBV5-1 and TRBJ2-1, is KAGVTQTPRYLIKTRGQQVTLSCSPISGHRSVSWYQQTPGQGLQFLFEYFSETQRNKGNFPGRFSGRQFSNSRSEMNVSTLELGDSALYLCASSIEAGSYNEQFFGPGTRLTVL.

The chain combines TRBV7-9 with TRBJ2-2; D gene unclear. The V gene lost 5 bases and the J gene lost 2 bases, with 12 bases spanning the gap. Germline loops: CDR1 SEHNR, CDR2 FQNEAQ (reference sequence). The CDR3 has 15 residues. This chain's CDR3 is CASSPGPLNTGELFF. CDR3 DNA sequence: TGTGCCAGCAGCCCGGGTCCCCTCAACACCGGGGAGCTGTTTTTT.

The genes are TRBV5-4 and TRBJ2-1; 7 nucleotides agree with TRBD2. V was pared by 4 bases and J by 9 bases, with 10 bases of the junction left unmatched. CDR3 length: 14 residues. Germline CDR1 is SGHNT and CDR2 is YYREEE (reference sequence). The CDR3 sequence: CASSAGTTAGEQFF. CDR3 nucleotide sequence: TGTGCCAGCAGCGCCGGGACTACAGCCGGTGAGCAGTTCTTC.

The V gene is TRBV7-9, the J gene TRBJ1-1; perhaps TRBD1 as D (5 bases). CDR1 SEHNR and CDR2 FQNEAQ come from the germline V gene (reference sequence). The V end lost 5 bases, the J end lost 2 bases, and 9 bases lay between the germline ends. The CDR3 runs 13 residues. CDR3 bases: TGTGCCAGCAGCCAACAGGCAAACACTGAAGCTTTCTTT. It translates to CASSQQANTEAFF.